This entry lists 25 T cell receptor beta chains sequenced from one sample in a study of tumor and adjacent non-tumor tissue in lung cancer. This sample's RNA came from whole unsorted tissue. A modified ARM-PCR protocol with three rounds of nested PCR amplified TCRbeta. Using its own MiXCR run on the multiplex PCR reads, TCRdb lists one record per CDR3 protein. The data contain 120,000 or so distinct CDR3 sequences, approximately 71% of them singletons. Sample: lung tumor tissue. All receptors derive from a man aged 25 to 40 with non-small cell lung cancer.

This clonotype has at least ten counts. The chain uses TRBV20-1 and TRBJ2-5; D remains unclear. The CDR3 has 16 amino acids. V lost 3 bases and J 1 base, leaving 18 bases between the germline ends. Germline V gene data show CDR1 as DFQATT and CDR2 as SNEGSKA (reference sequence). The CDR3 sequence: CSARGRTNAPQETQYF. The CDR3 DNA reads TGCAGTGCTAGGGGCCGAACCAACGCTCCCCAAGAGACCCAGTACTTC.

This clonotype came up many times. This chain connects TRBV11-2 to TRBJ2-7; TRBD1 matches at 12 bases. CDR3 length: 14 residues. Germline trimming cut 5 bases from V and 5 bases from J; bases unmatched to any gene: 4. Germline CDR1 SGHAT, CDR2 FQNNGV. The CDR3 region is CASSPGTGGDEQYF. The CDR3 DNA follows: TGTGCCAGCAGCCCAGGGACAGGGGGCGACGAGCAGTACTTC. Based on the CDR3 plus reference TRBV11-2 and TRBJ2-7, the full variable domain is EAGVAQSPRYKIIEKRQSVAFWCNPISGHATLYWYQQILGQGPKLLIQFQNNGVVDDSQLPKDRFSAERLKGVDSTLKIQPAKLEDSAVYLCASSPGTGGDEQYFGPGTRLTVT.

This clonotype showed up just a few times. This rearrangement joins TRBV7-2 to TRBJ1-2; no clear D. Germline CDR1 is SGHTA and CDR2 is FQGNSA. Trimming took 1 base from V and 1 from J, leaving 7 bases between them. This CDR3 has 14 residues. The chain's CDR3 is CASSLGVLNYGYTF. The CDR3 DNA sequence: TGTGCCAGCAGCTTAGGCGTCCTTAACTATGGCTACACCTTC. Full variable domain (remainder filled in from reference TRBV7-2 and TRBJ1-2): GAGVSQSPSNKVTEKGKDVELRCDPISGHTALYWYRQSLGQGLEFLIYFQGNSAPDKSGLPSDRFSAERTGGSVSTLTIQRTQQEDSAVYLCASSLGVLNYGYTFGSGTRLTVV.

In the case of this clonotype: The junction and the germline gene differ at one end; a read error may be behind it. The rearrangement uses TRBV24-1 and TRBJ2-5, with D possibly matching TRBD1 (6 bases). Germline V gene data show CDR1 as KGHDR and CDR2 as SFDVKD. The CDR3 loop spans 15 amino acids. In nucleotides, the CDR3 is TGTGTCACCAGTAATGCTCAGGGGCTTGGGGAGACCCAGTACTTC. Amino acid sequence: CVTSNAQGLGETQYF.

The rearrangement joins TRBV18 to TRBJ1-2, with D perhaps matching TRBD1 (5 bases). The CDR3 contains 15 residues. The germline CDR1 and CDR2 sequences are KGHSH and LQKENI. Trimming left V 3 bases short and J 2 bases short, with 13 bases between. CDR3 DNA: TGTGCCAGCTCACCGGCGGGACGGACAAACTATGGCTACACCTTC. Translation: CASSPAGRTNYGYTF.

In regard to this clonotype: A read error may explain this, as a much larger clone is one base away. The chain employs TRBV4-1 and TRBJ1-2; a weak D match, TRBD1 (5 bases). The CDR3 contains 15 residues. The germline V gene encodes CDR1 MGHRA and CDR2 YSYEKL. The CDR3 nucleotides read TGCGCCAGCTGCCAAGCTCCAGGGTTCGCCTATGGCTACACCTTC. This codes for CASCQAPGFAYGYTF.

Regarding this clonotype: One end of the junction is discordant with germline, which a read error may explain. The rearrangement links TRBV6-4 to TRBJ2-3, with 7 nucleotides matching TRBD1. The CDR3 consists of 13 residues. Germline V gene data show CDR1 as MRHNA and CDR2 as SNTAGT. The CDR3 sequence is CANSDRDTDTQYF. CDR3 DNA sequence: TGTGCCAACAGTGACAGGGACACTGATACACAGTATTTT.

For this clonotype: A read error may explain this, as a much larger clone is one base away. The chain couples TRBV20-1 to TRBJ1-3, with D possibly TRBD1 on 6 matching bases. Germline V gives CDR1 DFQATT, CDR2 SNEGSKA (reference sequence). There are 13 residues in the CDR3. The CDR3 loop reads CRGVGGTGNTIYF. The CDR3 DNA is TGCCGTGGGGTAGGGGGGACTGGAAACACCATATATTTT.

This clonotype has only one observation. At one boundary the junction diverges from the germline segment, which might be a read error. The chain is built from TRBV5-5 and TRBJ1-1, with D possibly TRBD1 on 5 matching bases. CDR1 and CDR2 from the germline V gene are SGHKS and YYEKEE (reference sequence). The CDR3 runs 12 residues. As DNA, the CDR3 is TGTGCCAGAAGCTGGGGGATCTCTGAAGCTTTCTTT. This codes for CARSWGISEAFF.

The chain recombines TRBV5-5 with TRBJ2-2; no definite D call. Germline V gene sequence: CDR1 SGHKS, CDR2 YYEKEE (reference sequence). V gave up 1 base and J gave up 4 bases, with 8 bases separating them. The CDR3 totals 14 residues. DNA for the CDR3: TGTGCCAGCAGCTTGACTACGGCCACCGGGGAGCTGTTTTTT. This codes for CASSLTTATGELFF.

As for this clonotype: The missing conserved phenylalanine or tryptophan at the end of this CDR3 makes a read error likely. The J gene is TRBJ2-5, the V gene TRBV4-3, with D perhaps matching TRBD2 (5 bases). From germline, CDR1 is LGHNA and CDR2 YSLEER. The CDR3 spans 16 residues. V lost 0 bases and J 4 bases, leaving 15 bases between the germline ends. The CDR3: CASSQDPSRHRETQYL. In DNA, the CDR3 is TGCGCCAGCAGCCAAGATCCTAGCAGGCATAGAGAGACCCAGTACCTC.

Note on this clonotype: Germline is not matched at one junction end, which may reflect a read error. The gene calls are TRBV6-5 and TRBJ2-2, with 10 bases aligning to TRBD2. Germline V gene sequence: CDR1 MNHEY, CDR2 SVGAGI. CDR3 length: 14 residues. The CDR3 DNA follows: TGTGCCAGCTGTTATAGCGGGGGGTCCGGGGAGCTGTTTTTT. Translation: CASCYSGGSGELFF.

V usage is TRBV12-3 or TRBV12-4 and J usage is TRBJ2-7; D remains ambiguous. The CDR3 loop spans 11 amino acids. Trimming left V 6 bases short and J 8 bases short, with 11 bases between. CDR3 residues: CASSHTHKQYF. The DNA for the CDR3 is TGTGCCAGCAGCCACACCCACAAGCAGTACTTC.

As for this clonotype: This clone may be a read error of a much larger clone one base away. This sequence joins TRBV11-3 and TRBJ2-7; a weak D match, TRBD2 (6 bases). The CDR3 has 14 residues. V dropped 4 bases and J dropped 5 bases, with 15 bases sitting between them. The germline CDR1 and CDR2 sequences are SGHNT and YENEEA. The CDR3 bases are TGTGCCAGCAGCTGGAGGGGCCGTGACGACGAGCAGTACTTC. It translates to CASSWRGRDDEQYF. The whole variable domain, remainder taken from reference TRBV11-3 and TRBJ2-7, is EAGVVQSPRYKIIEKKQPVAFWCNPISGHNTLYWYLQNLGQGPELLIRYENEEAVDDSQLPKDRFSAERLKGVDSTLKIQPAELGDSAVYLCASSWRGRDDEQYFGPGTRLTVT.

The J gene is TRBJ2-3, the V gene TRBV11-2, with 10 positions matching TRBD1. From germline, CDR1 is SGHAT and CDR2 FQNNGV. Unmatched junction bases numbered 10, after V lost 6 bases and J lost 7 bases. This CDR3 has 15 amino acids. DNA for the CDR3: TGTGCCAGCAGTAAGACAGGGGGCGAGGGAAATACGCAGTATTTT. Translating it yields CASSKTGGEGNTQYF. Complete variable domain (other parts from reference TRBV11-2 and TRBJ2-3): EAGVAQSPRYKIIEKRQSVAFWCNPISGHATLYWYQQILGQGPKLLIQFQNNGVVDDSQLPKDRFSAERLKGVDSTLKIQPAKLEDSAVYLCASSKTGGEGNTQYFGPGTRLTVL.

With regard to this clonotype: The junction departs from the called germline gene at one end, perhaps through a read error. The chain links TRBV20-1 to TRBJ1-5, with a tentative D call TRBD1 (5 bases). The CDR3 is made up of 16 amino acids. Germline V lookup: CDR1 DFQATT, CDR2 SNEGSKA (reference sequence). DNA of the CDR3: TGCAATGCTAGATTTTGGGGGGGGGGAGACGATCAGCCCCAGCATTTT. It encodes CNARFWGGGDDQPQHF.

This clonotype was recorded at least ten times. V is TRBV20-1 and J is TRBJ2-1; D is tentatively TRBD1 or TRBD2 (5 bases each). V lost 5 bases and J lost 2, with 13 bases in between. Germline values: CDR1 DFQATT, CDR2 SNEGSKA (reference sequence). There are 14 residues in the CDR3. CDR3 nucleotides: TGCAGTGCTCCTCCCCGAGGGGCCTACAATGAGCAGTTCTTC. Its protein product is CSAPPRGAYNEQFF.

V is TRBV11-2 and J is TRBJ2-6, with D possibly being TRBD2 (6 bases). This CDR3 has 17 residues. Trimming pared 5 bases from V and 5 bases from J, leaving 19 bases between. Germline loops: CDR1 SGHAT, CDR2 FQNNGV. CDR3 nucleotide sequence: TGTGCCAGCAGCCCCCTCTGGGGGGAATCTAGGGCCAACGTCCTGACTTTC. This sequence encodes CASSPLWGESRANVLTF.

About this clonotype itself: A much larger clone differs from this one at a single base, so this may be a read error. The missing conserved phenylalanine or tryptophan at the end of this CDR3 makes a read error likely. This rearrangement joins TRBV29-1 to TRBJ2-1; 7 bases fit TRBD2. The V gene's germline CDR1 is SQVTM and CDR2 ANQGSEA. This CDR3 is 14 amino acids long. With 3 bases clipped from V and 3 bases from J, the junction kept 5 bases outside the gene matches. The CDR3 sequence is CSVDGGGRYNEQFL. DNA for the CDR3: TGCAGCGTTGACGGGGGAGGGCGCTACAATGAGCAGTTCTTA.

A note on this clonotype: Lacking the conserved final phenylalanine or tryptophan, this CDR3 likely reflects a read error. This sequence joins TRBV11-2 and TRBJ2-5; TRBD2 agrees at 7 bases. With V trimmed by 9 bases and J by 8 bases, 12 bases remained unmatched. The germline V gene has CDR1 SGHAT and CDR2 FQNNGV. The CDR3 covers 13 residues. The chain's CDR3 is CARSRPGGDTQYL. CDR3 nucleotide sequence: TGTGCCAGGAGCCGGCCGGGGGGAGATACCCAGTACTTG.

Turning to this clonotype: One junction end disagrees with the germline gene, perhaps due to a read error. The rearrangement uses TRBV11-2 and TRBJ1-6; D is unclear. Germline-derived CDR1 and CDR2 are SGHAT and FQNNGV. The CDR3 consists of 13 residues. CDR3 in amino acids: CASSLRDNTPLHF. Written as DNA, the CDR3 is TGTGCCAGCAGCTTGCGCGATAATACACCCCTCCACTTT.

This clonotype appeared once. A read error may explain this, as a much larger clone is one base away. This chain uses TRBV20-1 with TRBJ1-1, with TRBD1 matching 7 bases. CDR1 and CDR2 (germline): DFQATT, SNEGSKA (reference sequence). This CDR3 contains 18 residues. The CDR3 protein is CSTRKGGGGRQANTEAFF. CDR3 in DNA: TGCAGTACTAGAAAAGGGGGCGGCGGGAGACAGGCGAACACTGAAGCTTTCTTT.

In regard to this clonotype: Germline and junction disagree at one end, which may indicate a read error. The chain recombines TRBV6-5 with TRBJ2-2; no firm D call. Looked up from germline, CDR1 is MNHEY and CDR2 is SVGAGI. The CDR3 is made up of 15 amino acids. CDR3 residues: CTSSPRLTKEGELFF. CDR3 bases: TGTACCAGCAGTCCCCGTCTAACCAAGGAGGGGGAGCTGTTTTTT.

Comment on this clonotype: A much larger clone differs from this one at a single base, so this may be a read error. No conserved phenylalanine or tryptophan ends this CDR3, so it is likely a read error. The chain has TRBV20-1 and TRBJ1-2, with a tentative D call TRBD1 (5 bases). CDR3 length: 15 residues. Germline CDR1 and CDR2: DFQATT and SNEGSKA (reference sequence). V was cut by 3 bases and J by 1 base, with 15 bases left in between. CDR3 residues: CSAREQRGGNYGYTS. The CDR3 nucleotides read TGCAGTGCTAGGGAGCAACGCGGGGGTAACTATGGCTACACCTCC.

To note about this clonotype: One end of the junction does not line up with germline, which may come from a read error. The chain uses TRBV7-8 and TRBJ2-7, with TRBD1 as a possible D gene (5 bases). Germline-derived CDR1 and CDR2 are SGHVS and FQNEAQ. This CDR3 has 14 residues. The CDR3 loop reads CASSPRGTPYEQYF. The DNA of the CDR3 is TGTGCCAGCAGCCCAAGGGGCACCCCCTACGAGCAGTACTTT.